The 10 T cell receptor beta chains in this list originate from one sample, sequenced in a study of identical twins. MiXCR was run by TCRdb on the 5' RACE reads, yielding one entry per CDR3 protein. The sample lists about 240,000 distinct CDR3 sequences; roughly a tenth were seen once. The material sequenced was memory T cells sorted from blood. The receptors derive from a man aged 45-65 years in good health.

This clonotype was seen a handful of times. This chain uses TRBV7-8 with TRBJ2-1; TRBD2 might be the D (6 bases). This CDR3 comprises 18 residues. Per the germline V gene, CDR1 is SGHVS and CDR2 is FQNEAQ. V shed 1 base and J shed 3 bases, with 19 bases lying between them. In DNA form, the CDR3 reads TGTGCCAGCAGCTTAGGGGATCCGGGAGTAGCGGTCTACAATGAGCAGTTCTTC. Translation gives CASSLGDPGVAVYNEQFF.

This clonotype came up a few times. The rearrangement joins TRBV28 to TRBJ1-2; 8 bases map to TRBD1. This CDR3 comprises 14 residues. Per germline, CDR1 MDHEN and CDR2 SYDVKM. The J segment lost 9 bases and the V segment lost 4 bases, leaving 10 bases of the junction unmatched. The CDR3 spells CASSSPGQGSRYTF. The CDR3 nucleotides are TGTGCCAGCAGTTCCCCCGGACAGGGCTCCCGCTACACCTTC.

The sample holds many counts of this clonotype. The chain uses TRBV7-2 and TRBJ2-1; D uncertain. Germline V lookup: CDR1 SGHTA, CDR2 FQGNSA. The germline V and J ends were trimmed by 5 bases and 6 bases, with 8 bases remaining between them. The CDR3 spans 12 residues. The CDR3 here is CASSPNFNEQFF. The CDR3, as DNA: TGTGCCAGCAGCCCAAACTTCAATGAGCAGTTCTTC.

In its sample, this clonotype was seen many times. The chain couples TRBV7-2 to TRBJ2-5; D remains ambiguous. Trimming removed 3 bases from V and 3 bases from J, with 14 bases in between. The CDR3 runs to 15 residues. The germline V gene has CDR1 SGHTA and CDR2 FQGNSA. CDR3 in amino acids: CASSLGGSSKETQYF. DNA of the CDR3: TGTGCCAGCAGCTTGGGCGGATCCAGCAAAGAGACCCAGTACTTC.

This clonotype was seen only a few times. This CDR3 is CSAGSPANTGELFF. The DNA of the CDR3 is TGCAGTGCTGGGAGCCCTGCGAACACCGGGGAGCTGTTTTTT. The J gene is TRBJ2-2, the V gene TRBV20-1; a possible D gene is TRBD2 (5 bases). The CDR3 contains 14 residues. Germline values: CDR1 DFQATT, CDR2 SNEGSKA (reference sequence). V shed 5 bases and J shed 0 bases, with 10 bases lying between them.

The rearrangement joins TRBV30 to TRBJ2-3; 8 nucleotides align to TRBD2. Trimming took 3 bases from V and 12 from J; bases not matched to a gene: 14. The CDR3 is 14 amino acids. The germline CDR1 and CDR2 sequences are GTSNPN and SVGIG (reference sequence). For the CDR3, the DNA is TGTGCCTGGAGGGCCGTCGGGGGGGCCAGAGTCCAGTATTTT. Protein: CAWRAVGGARVQYF.

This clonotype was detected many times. CDR3 amino acids: CASSASSTGVTEAFF. CDR3 sequence (DNA): TGCGCCAGCAGCGCATCCTCGACAGGGGTCACTGAAGCTTTCTTT. The rearrangement links TRBV5-1 to TRBJ1-1, with TRBD1 matching over 8 bases. Trimming removed 4 bases from V and 4 bases from J; junction bases left unmatched: 9. The CDR3 runs 15 residues. CDR1 SGHRS and CDR2 YFSETQ come from the germline V gene.

The CDR3 protein is CATSRDRGGVYEQYF. The CDR3 DNA follows: TGTGCCACCAGCAGAGATCGGGGGGGCGTCTACGAGCAGTACTTC. The J gene is TRBJ2-7, the V gene TRBV15, with 8 bases aligning to TRBD2. The CDR3 consists of 15 residues. Germline V lookup: CDR1 LNHNV, CDR2 YYDKDF (reference sequence). V gave up 0 bases and J gave up 3 bases; unmatched junction bases: 4.

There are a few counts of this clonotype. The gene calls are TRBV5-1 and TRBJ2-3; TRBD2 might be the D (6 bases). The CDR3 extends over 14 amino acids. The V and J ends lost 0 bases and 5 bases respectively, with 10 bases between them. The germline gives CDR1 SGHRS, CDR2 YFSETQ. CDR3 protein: CASSLDTSLDTQYF. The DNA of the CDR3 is TGCGCCAGCAGCTTGGACACTAGCCTAGATACGCAGTATTTT. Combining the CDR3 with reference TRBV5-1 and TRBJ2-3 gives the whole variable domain KAGVTQTPRYLIKTRGQQVTLSCSPISGHRSVSWYQQTPGQGLQFLFEYFSETQRNKGNFPGRFSGRQFSNSRSEMNVSTLELGDSALYLCASSLDTSLDTQYFGPGTRLTVL.

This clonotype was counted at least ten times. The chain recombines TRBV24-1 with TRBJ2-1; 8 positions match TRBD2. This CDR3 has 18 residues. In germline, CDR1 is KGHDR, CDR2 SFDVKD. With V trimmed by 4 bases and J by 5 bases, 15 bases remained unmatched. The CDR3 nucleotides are TGTGCCACCAGTGACCAAACGGGGAGCGGGAGAGTCAACAATGAGCAGTTCTTC. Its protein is CATSDQTGSGRVNNEQFF.